The present TCR beta chain was sequenced within a study of CD8 T cells in Susac syndrome. Across the whole study: Clinical remission applied to under ten sequenced Susac syndrome patients, and five or six had active disease. The study's findings and limits: As acknowledged by the study, its TCR sequencing and HLA analysis included a relatively small number of individuals.

Note on this clonotype: Its target is not known.

The CD8+ and CD4+ T cells were isolated magnetically using a negative isolation approach, whereas the TEMRA cells were enriched by FACS. This CDR3 contains 16 residues. After removal of 1 base from V and 2 bases from J, the junction contained 5 bases not matched to a gene. The germline V gene has CDR1 MGHDK and CDR2 SYGVNS. RNA was extracted with the RNeasy kit, and a quantity of roughly 0.5 to 1 ug was reverse transcribed using random hexamers. Multiplex PCR with immunoSEQ amplified the TCR beta CDR3 across 54 Vbeta and 13 Jbeta. TCRdb fed the immunoSEQ multiplex PCR reads into MiXCR, producing one record per CDR3 protein. The sample lists 80,000 or so distinct CDR3 sequences; about 93% were seen once.

Sequences were obtained from CD4+ T cells from PBMCs. This sequence was found in a human donor with Susac syndrome. The rearrangement links TRBV25-1 to TRBJ2-7; 10 bases fit TRBD2. CDR3 sequence: CASSESRTSGPYEQYF. CDR3 bases: TGTGCCAGCAGTGAATCCCGGACTAGCGGTCCCTACGAGCAGTACTTC.